The rows below give T cell receptor beta chains drawn from one sample of a study of T cell responses to AZD1222 COVID-19 vaccine. Profiled with immunoSEQ multiplex PCR; TCRdb holds only in-frame clones, not every one. The sample yields over 150,000 clones, 90% to 95% seen once. The source material was peripheral blood, sampled on day 0 of MenACWY control vaccination. Source of these receptors: an adult in good health. Each CDR3 is given with its conserved first and last residue. The order of the fields is clone size, J gene, D gene, V gene, CDR3 protein, CDR3 DNA. The D gene is left open where the match is weak. Clone size is given for some rows only: seen once, a few or many times, or a class if the clone is expanded.

clone_size: -; j_call: TRBJ1-2; d_call: -; v_call: TRBV28; cdr3_aa: CASSPRAGINYGYTF; cdr3_nt: TGTGCCAGCAGTCCGCGTGCAGGGATTAACTATGGCTACACCTTC
clone_size: -; j_call: TRBJ2-7; d_call: -; v_call: TRBV7-3; cdr3_aa: CASSLNEHGEQYF; cdr3_nt: TGTGCCAGCAGCTTAAATGAGCACGGCGAGCAGTACTTC
clone_size: -; j_call: TRBJ2-5; d_call: -; v_call: TRBV5-1; cdr3_aa: CASSLAGETQYF; cdr3_nt: TGCGCCAGCAGCTTGGCCGGAGAGACCCAGTACTTC
clone_size: -; j_call: TRBJ1-5; d_call: -; v_call: TRBV30; cdr3_aa: CAWSVNGHQPQHF; cdr3_nt: TGTGCCTGGAGTGTAAATGGGCATCAGCCCCAGCATTTT
clone_size: -; j_call: TRBJ2-1; d_call: TRBD1; v_call: TRBV28; cdr3_aa: CASRDLGTGGLSGQFF; cdr3_nt: TGTGCCAGCAGGGACCTAGGGACAGGGGGGCTCTCCGGGCAGTTCTTC
clone_size: -; j_call: TRBJ1-2; d_call: -; v_call: TRBV18; cdr3_aa: CASSPADPNYGYTF; cdr3_nt: TGTGCCAGCTCCCCAGCAGACCCTAACTATGGCTACACCTTC
clone_size: -; j_call: TRBJ2-3; d_call: TRBD1; v_call: TRBV11-3; cdr3_aa: CASSLRQGATDTQYF; cdr3_nt: TGTGCCAGCAGCTTAAGGCAGGGGGCCACAGATACGCAGTATTTT
clone_size: -; j_call: TRBJ1-2; d_call: -; v_call: TRBV28; cdr3_aa: CASSLSTGNEVFGYTF; cdr3_nt: TGTGCCAGCAGTTTATCTACCGGGAACGAGGTTTTCGGCTACACCTTC
clone_size: -; j_call: TRBJ1-2; d_call: -; v_call: TRBV12-3/TRBV12-4; cdr3_aa: CASSLVENGYTF; cdr3_nt: TGTGCCAGCAGTTTAGTAGAGAATGGCTACACCTTC
clone_size: -; j_call: TRBJ2-2; d_call: TRBD2; v_call: TRBV19; cdr3_aa: CATARTSGIGGELFF; cdr3_nt: TGTGCCACGGCTAGGACTAGCGGGATAGGCGGGGAGCTGTTTTTT
clone_size: -; j_call: TRBJ1-2; d_call: TRBD1; v_call: TRBV19; cdr3_aa: CASSPRGQGTYGYTF; cdr3_nt: TGTGCCAGTAGTCCCCGGGGACAGGGGACCTATGGCTACACCTTC
clone_size: -; j_call: TRBJ2-3; d_call: TRBD2; v_call: TRBV5-1; cdr3_aa: CASSLEGREGPDTQYF; cdr3_nt: TGCGCCAGCAGCTTGGAAGGGCGGGAGGGCCCAGATACGCAGTATTTT
clone_size: -; j_call: TRBJ2-7; d_call: TRBD1; v_call: TRBV30; cdr3_aa: CAWSSGGSYEQYF; cdr3_nt: TGTGCCTGGAGTTCAGGGGGCTCCTACGAGCAGTACTTC
clone_size: -; j_call: TRBJ2-1; d_call: TRBD2; v_call: TRBV3-1/TRBV3-2; cdr3_aa: CASSQGVAGGDEQFF; cdr3_nt: TGTGCCAGCAGCCAGGGGGTAGCGGGAGGGGATGAGCAGTTCTTC
clone_size: once; j_call: TRBJ2-7; d_call: -; v_call: TRBV9; cdr3_aa: CASSPGAVGIYEQYF; cdr3_nt: TGTGCCAGCAGCCCAGGAGCTGTCGGGATCTACGAGCAGTACTTC
clone_size: -; j_call: TRBJ2-1; d_call: TRBD2; v_call: TRBV25-1; cdr3_aa: CASSDEGGSFMRARVQFF; cdr3_nt: TGTGCCAGCAGTGATGAGGGCGGGAGTTTTATGAGGGCTCGGGTGCAGTTCTTC
clone_size: -; j_call: TRBJ2-1; d_call: TRBD2; v_call: TRBV11-3; cdr3_aa: CASSLGVGLGSYNEQFF; cdr3_nt: TGTGCCAGCAGCTTGGGTGTTGGACTAGGCTCCTACAATGAGCAGTTCTTC
clone_size: -; j_call: TRBJ2-2; d_call: -; v_call: TRBV5-6; cdr3_aa: CASSLAGPGELFF; cdr3_nt: TGTGCCAGCAGCTTGGCGGGACCCGGGGAGCTGTTTTTT
clone_size: -; j_call: TRBJ1-5; d_call: -; v_call: TRBV19; cdr3_aa: CASERAGNQPQHF; cdr3_nt: TGTGCCAGTGAAAGGGCAGGCAATCAGCCCCAGCATTTT
clone_size: -; j_call: TRBJ2-7; d_call: TRBD2; v_call: TRBV28; cdr3_aa: CASSRMLAGGHLREQYF; cdr3_nt: TGTGCCAGCAGCCGAATGTTGGCGGGAGGGCATTTACGCGAGCAGTACTTC
clone_size: -; j_call: TRBJ1-5; d_call: -; v_call: TRBV7-2; cdr3_aa: CASSLIPIPSNQPQHF; cdr3_nt: TGTGCCAGCAGCTTAATACCGATCCCTAGCAATCAGCCCCAGCATTTT
clone_size: -; j_call: TRBJ2-4; d_call: TRBD2; v_call: TRBV29-1; cdr3_aa: CSVVPSGSGNIQYF; cdr3_nt: TGCAGCGTTGTCCCTAGCGGGAGTGGAAACATTCAGTACTTC
clone_size: -; j_call: TRBJ2-2; d_call: -; v_call: TRBV14; cdr3_aa: CASSLGGSAGELFF; cdr3_nt: TGTGCCAGCAGTCTTGGGGGGTCGGCCGGGGAGCTGTTTTTT
clone_size: few; j_call: TRBJ2-7; d_call: -; v_call: TRBV25-1; cdr3_aa: CASSDQSYEQYF; cdr3_nt: TGTGCCAGCAGTGATCAGTCCTACGAGCAGTACTTC
clone_size: -; j_call: TRBJ2-5; d_call: TRBD2; v_call: TRBV4-1; cdr3_aa: CASSQDPFPASGRRETQYF; cdr3_nt: TGCGCCAGCAGCCAAGATCCCTTCCCCGCTAGCGGCCGGCGGGAGACCCAGTACTTC
clone_size: -; j_call: TRBJ2-6; d_call: -; v_call: TRBV30; cdr3_aa: CAWSGPGKTSGANVLTF; cdr3_nt: TGTGCCTGGAGTGGCCCAGGGAAGACCTCTGGGGCCAACGTCCTGACTTTC
clone_size: -; j_call: TRBJ1-2; d_call: -; v_call: TRBV19; cdr3_aa: CASSIIGRFNYGYTF; cdr3_nt: TGTGCCAGTAGTATAATAGGACGCTTTAACTATGGCTACACCTTC
clone_size: -; j_call: TRBJ2-1; d_call: TRBD1; v_call: TRBV10-2; cdr3_aa: CASRRGQGNFYNEQFF; cdr3_nt: TGCGCCAGCAGGCGGGGACAGGGTAATTTTTACAATGAGCAGTTCTTC
clone_size: -; j_call: TRBJ1-3; d_call: -; v_call: TRBV29-1; cdr3_aa: CSVAQGSGNTIYF; cdr3_nt: TGCAGCGTTGCCCAGGGTTCTGGAAACACCATATATTTT
clone_size: -; j_call: TRBJ1-6; d_call: TRBD1; v_call: TRBV19; cdr3_aa: CASSKGQGNSPLHF; cdr3_nt: TGTGCCAGTAGTAAGGGACAGGGGAATTCACCCCTCCACTTT
clone_size: -; j_call: TRBJ1-1; d_call: -; v_call: TRBV24-1; cdr3_aa: CATSPDGNTEAFF; cdr3_nt: TGTGCCACCAGTCCCGACGGGAACACTGAAGCTTTCTTT
clone_size: -; j_call: TRBJ1-3; d_call: -; v_call: TRBV29-1; cdr3_aa: CSVAGISGNTIYF; cdr3_nt: TGCAGCGTTGCAGGGATCTCTGGAAACACCATATATTTT
clone_size: -; j_call: TRBJ1-6; d_call: TRBD1; v_call: TRBV6-8; cdr3_aa: CASSPGTAHNSPLHF; cdr3_nt: TGTGCCAGCAGCCCTGGGACAGCTCATAATTCACCCCTCCACTTT
clone_size: -; j_call: TRBJ2-5; d_call: -; v_call: TRBV11-3; cdr3_aa: CASSLGSRQETQYF; cdr3_nt: TGTGCCAGCAGCTTAGGCTCCAGACAAGAGACCCAGTACTTC
clone_size: -; j_call: TRBJ1-5; d_call: TRBD1; v_call: TRBV12-5; cdr3_aa: CASGHPGGGYSNQPQHF; cdr3_nt: TGTGCTAGTGGCCACCCAGGGGGAGGTTATAGCAATCAGCCCCAGCATTTT
clone_size: -; j_call: TRBJ2-3; d_call: -; v_call: TRBV6-5; cdr3_aa: CASSLRLTDTQYF; cdr3_nt: TGTGCCAGCAGTCTGCGTTTGACAGATACGCAGTATTTT
clone_size: -; j_call: TRBJ1-2; d_call: -; v_call: TRBV3-1/TRBV3-2; cdr3_aa: CASSRGGANYGYTF; cdr3_nt: TGTGCCAGCAGCCGCGGGGGAGCTAACTATGGCTACACCTTC
clone_size: -; j_call: TRBJ1-5; d_call: TRBD1; v_call: TRBV27; cdr3_aa: CASRVRGEGQPQHF; cdr3_nt: TGTGCCAGCCGCGTCAGGGGGGAGGGTCAGCCCCAGCATTTT
clone_size: -; j_call: TRBJ2-1; d_call: -; v_call: TRBV10-3; cdr3_aa: CAIMTPYNEQFF; cdr3_nt: TGTGCCATCATGACGCCCTACAATGAGCAGTTCTTC
clone_size: -; j_call: TRBJ2-3; d_call: -; v_call: TRBV19; cdr3_aa: CASMGASGYTDTQYF; cdr3_nt: TGTGCCAGTATGGGGGCTAGCGGATACACAGATACGCAGTATTTT
clone_size: -; j_call: TRBJ1-2; d_call: TRBD1; v_call: TRBV27; cdr3_aa: CASRRTGNYGYTF; cdr3_nt: TGTGCCAGCAGAAGGACAGGTAACTATGGCTACACCTTC
clone_size: -; j_call: TRBJ2-7; d_call: -; v_call: TRBV29-1; cdr3_aa: CSVALTPSYEQYF; cdr3_nt: TGCAGCGTTGCACTGACACCCTCCTACGAGCAGTACTTC
clone_size: -; j_call: TRBJ1-1; d_call: TRBD1; v_call: TRBV28; cdr3_aa: CASILRGTGLNTEAFF; cdr3_nt: TGTGCCAGCATCCTGCGCGGGACAGGGCTGAACACTGAAGCTTTCTTT
clone_size: -; j_call: TRBJ1-1; d_call: -; v_call: TRBV6-5; cdr3_aa: CASSVGGRSYTEAFF; cdr3_nt: TGTGCCAGCAGCGTCGGGGGCCGTTCGTACACTGAAGCTTTCTTT
clone_size: -; j_call: TRBJ2-7; d_call: -; v_call: TRBV5-6; cdr3_aa: CASSGGGGRNYEQYF; cdr3_nt: TGTGCCAGCAGCGGAGGGGGCGGGAGAAATTACGAGCAGTACTTC
clone_size: -; j_call: TRBJ1-1; d_call: TRBD1; v_call: TRBV9; cdr3_aa: CASSVGVRTGEAFF; cdr3_nt: TGTGCCAGCAGCGTAGGAGTAAGGACAGGAGAAGCTTTCTTT
clone_size: -; j_call: TRBJ2-7; d_call: -; v_call: TRBV6-6; cdr3_aa: CASSLAVSSYEQYF; cdr3_nt: TGTGCCAGCAGTTTGGCAGTGTCTTCCTACGAGCAGTACTTC
clone_size: -; j_call: TRBJ2-7; d_call: -; v_call: TRBV7-9; cdr3_aa: CASSWDFYEQYF; cdr3_nt: TGTGCCAGCAGCTGGGACTTTTACGAGCAGTACTTC
clone_size: -; j_call: TRBJ2-2; d_call: TRBD2; v_call: TRBV12-5; cdr3_aa: CASSLGLAGVIGELFF; cdr3_nt: TGTGCTAGTTCTTTGGGGCTAGCGGGAGTCATCGGGGAGCTGTTTTTT
clone_size: -; j_call: TRBJ1-1; d_call: -; v_call: TRBV15; cdr3_aa: CATLRAGRDTEAFF; cdr3_nt: TGTGCCACCCTCCGTGCGGGGCGCGACACTGAAGCTTTCTTT
clone_size: -; j_call: TRBJ2-5; d_call: TRBD2; v_call: TRBV5-6; cdr3_aa: CASSLGGLGKTQYF; cdr3_nt: TGTGCCAGCAGCTTGGGGGGACTAGGGAAGACCCAGTACTTC
clone_size: -; j_call: TRBJ2-7; d_call: -; v_call: TRBV10-1; cdr3_aa: CASSVWQGGEQYF; cdr3_nt: TGCGCCAGCAGTGTGTGGCAGGGCGGCGAGCAGTACTTC
clone_size: -; j_call: TRBJ1-6; d_call: -; v_call: TRBV28; cdr3_aa: CASSFNWVRNSPLHF; cdr3_nt: TGTGCCAGCAGTTTCAATTGGGTGCGCAATTCACCCCTCCACTTT
clone_size: -; j_call: TRBJ1-5; d_call: -; v_call: TRBV7-2; cdr3_aa: CASSLVRANQPQHF; cdr3_nt: TGTGCCAGCAGCTTAGTCAGGGCCAATCAGCCCCAGCATTTT